This is a list of T cell receptor beta chains from one sample in a study of shared clonotypes between healthy human individuals. Method: immunoSEQ multiplex PCR; TCRdb's copy keeps in-frame clones and lacks some. The repertoire consists of around 940,000 clones, with around three quarters occurring once and the leading ten covering about 1.5%. The source material was memory CD4+ T cells sorted from blood. The receptors here all came from a man younger than 30 in good health. Both conserved end residues are part of each CDR3. D genes are given only for firm matches. Clone size is not always given. Where it is, it says once, few, many or a class for expanded clones.

>TRBD1|TRBV5-4|TRBJ1-2|.
CASSFGGKTGLGYTF
TGTGCCAGCAGCTTTGGGGGGAAGACAGGGCTTGGCTACACCTTC
>TRBD1|TRBV5-4|TRBJ2-5|.
CASSSTGGQETQYF
TGTGCCAGCAGCTCCACAGGGGGTCAAGAGACCCAGTACTTC
>.|TRBV7-2|TRBJ2-1|.
CASSLGRLSNEQFF
TGTGCCAGCAGCTTAGGGAGATTATCCAATGAGCAGTTCTTC
>.|TRBV20-1|TRBJ2-7|.
CSAGPFREQYF
TGCAGTGCTGGGCCATTTCGCGAGCAGTACTTC
>.|TRBV10-1|TRBJ2-7|.
CASSESGGTYEQYF
TGCGCCAGCAGTGAGTCGGGAGGAACCTACGAGCAGTACTTC
>.|TRBV7-2|TRBJ2-2|.
CASRFDLAGSGTGELFF
TGTGCCAGCAGATTCGACCTTGCTGGGAGTGGCACCGGGGAGCTGTTTTTT
>TRBD2|TRBV9|TRBJ2-7|.
CANVPGLATYEQYF
TGTGCCAACGTGCCGGGACTAGCGACCTACGAGCAGTACTTC
>TRBD1|TRBV2|TRBJ1-3|.
CASRDRGDTIYF
TGTGCCAGCAGGGACAGGGGAGACACCATATATTTT
>.|TRBV5-6|TRBJ2-2|.
CASSPRGYTGELFF
TGTGCCAGCAGCCCTAGGGGTTACACCGGGGAGCTGTTTTTT
>.|TRBV25-1|TRBJ2-5|few
CASSISLGGHETQYF
TGTGCCAGCTCAATCTCGTTGGGGGGACATGAGACCCAGTACTTC
>TRBD2|TRBV19|TRBJ2-7|.
CASSWTSGYSYEQYF
TGTGCCAGTAGTTGGACTAGCGGGTACTCCTACGAGCAGTACTTC
>TRBD2|TRBV27|TRBJ2-1|.
CASIPTSGSYNEQFF
TGTGCCAGCATCCCGACTAGCGGGTCATACAATGAGCAGTTCTTC
>.|TRBV6-1|TRBJ2-5|once
CASSLKETQYF
TGTGCCAGCAGTTTAAAAGAGACCCAGTACTTC
>.|TRBV5-1|TRBJ1-2|.
CASSPRTDYGYTF
TGCGCCAGCAGCCCGCGGACAGACTATGGCTACACCTTC
>.|TRBV5-4|TRBJ2-1|.
CASSSWTHGNNEQFF
TGTGCCAGCAGCTCCTGGACACACGGGAACAATGAGCAGTTCTTC
>.|TRBV15|TRBJ1-2|.
CATSRDEGKYGYTF
TGTGCCACCAGCAGAGATGAGGGGAAATATGGCTACACCTTC
>TRBD1|TRBV11-3|TRBJ2-2|few
CASSPSGQGVPGDTGELFF
TGTGCCAGCAGCCCATCGGGACAGGGGGTCCCCGGGGACACCGGGGAGCTGTTTTTT
>.|TRBV7-2|TRBJ1-2|.
CASSPSTGNYGYTF
TGTGCCAGCAGCCCATCGACGGGGAACTATGGCTACACCTTC
>.|TRBV6-5|TRBJ2-1|.
CASSQGRVGEQFF
TGTGCCAGCAGCCAGGGAAGGGTAGGTGAGCAGTTCTTC
>.|TRBV18|TRBJ1-2|many
CASSPSYPGYGYTF
TGTGCCAGCTCACCCAGTTACCCGGGATATGGCTACACCTTC
>.|TRBV2|TRBJ2-3|.
CASSYERGSTDTQYF
TGTGCCAGCAGTTACGAGAGGGGGAGCACAGATACGCAGTATTTT
>.|TRBV7-6|TRBJ2-3|.
CASSLGQGSTDTQYF
TGTGCCAGCAGCTTAGGGCAGGGGTCCACAGATACGCAGTATTTT
>.|TRBV5-1|TRBJ2-3|.
CASSSRSGQTDTQYF
TGCGCCAGCAGCTCGCGGTCCGGGCAAACAGATACGCAGTATTTT
>.|TRBV30|TRBJ1-3|few
CAWSISFDSGNTIYF
TGTGCCTGGAGTATCAGTTTTGACTCTGGAAACACCATATATTTT
>.|TRBV7-9|TRBJ2-5|.
CASSFEGRGTQYF
TGTGCCAGCAGCTTCGAGGGACGGGGGACCCAGTACTTC
>TRBD2|TRBV7-9|TRBJ2-7|.
CASSPSSGRAVEQYF
TGTGCCAGCAGCCCCTCTAGCGGGAGGGCCGTCGAGCAGTACTTC
>.|TRBV27|TRBJ1-2|.
CASSSQLTYGYTF
TGTGCCAGCAGTTCCCAGTTAACATATGGCTACACCTTC
>TRBD1|TRBV19|TRBJ1-5|.
CASSSRTGGQPQHF
TGTGCCAGTAGTTCCCGGACAGGGGGTCAGCCCCAGCATTTT
>.|TRBV28|TRBJ2-7|.
CASSQRTGTYEQYF
TGTGCCAGCAGTCAACGGACGGGGACCTACGAGCAGTACTTC
>.|TRBV18|TRBJ2-2|.
CASSPRDTNTGELFF
TGTGCCAGCTCACCGCGGGACACGAACACCGGGGAGCTGTTTTTT
>.|TRBV5-1|TRBJ2-7|.
CASSLTGDTYEQYF
TGCGCCAGCAGCTTGACAGGCGATACCTACGAGCAGTACTTC
>.|TRBV27|TRBJ1-5|.
CASSLEGPYQPQHF
TGTGCCAGCAGTTTAGAGGGGCCGTATCAGCCCCAGCATTTT
>.|TRBV10-3|TRBJ2-1|.
CAMSFSGRGDNEQFF
TGTGCCATGTCATTCTCGGGGCGTGGGGACAATGAGCAGTTCTTC
>.|TRBV6-5|TRBJ1-2|few
CASSYERNYGYTF
TGTGCCAGCAGTTACGAACGGAACTATGGCTACACCTTC
>TRBD2|TRBV2|TRBJ2-7|.
CASKGPLAGVGEQYF
TGTGCCAGCAAAGGCCCGCTAGCGGGTGTAGGGGAGCAGTACTTC
>.|TRBV2|TRBJ1-3|.
CASAGSGNTIYF
TGTGCCAGCGCAGGCTCGGGAAACACCATATATTTT
>.|TRBV30|TRBJ2-1|.
CAWSVGGGSYNEQFF
TGTGCCTGGAGTGTCGGGGGTGGCTCCTACAATGAGCAGTTCTTC
>.|TRBV7-2|TRBJ1-6|few
CASSLRASPLHF
TGTGCCAGCAGCTTACGGGCCTCACCCCTCCACTTT
>.|TRBV23-1|TRBJ2-7|.
CASSNQSFQLSVQYF
TGCGCCAGCAGTAACCAAAGCTTCCAACTTTCCGTGCAGTACTTC
>TRBD1|TRBV5-1|TRBJ2-7|.
CASSLRDSYEQYF
TGCGCCAGCAGCTTGAGGGACAGCTACGAGCAGTACTTC
>.|TRBV2|TRBJ1-3|.
CASRILTAGNTIYF
TGTGCCAGCAGAATCCTGACAGCTGGAAACACCATATATTTT
>TRBD1|TRBV2|TRBJ2-7|.
CASSRQGTYEQYF
TGTGCCAGCAGTAGACAGGGGACCTACGAGCAGTACTTC
>TRBD1|TRBV30|TRBJ1-2|.
CTWRLTGGYGYTF
TGTACCTGGAGACTGACAGGGGGCTATGGCTACACCTTC
>TRBD1|TRBV5-1|TRBJ1-1|.
CASSQDRGGTEAFF
TGCGCCAGCAGCCAAGACAGGGGTGGCACTGAAGCTTTCTTT